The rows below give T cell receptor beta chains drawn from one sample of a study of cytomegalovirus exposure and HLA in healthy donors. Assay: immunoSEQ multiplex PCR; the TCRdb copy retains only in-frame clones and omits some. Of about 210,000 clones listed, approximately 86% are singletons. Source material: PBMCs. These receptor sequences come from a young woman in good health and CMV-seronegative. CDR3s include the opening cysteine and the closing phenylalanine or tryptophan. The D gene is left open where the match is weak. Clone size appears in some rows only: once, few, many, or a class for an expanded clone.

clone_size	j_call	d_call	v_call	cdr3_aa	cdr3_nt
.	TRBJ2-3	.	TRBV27	CASSSRVTDTQYF	TGTGCCAGCAGTTCCAGGGTCACAGATACGCAGTATTTT
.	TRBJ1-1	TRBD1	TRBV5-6	CASSLPGTGIYTEAFF	TGTGCCAGCAGCTTACCTGGGACAGGGATTTACACTGAAGCTTTCTTT
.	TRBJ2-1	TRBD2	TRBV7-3	CASSLGLAGGVHNEQFF	TGTGCCAGCAGTCTGGGACTAGCGGGAGGGGTTCACAATGAGCAGTTCTTC
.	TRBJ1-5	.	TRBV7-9	CASSLDGSRGSNQPQHF	TGTGCCAGCAGCTTAGACGGTTCCAGAGGAAGCAATCAGCCCCAGCATTTT
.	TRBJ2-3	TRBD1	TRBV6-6	CASSSTNRGDTQYF	TGTGCCAGCAGTTCAACAAACAGGGGTGATACGCAGTATTTT
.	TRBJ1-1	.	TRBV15	CATSRAWNTEAFF	TGTGCCACCAGCAGAGCATGGAACACTGAAGCTTTCTTT
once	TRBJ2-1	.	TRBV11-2	CASSPEGNEQFF	TGTGCCAGCAGCCCGGAGGGCAATGAGCAGTTCTTC
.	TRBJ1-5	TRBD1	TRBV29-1	CSVGGQDNQPQHF	TGCAGCGTTGGAGGACAGGACAATCAGCCCCAGCATTTT
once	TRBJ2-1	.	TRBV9	CASSPGLAVYNEQFF	TGTGCCAGCAGCCCAGGCCTCGCAGTTTACAATGAGCAGTTCTTC
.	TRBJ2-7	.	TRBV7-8	CASNDVRGREGVQYF	TGTGCCAGCAACGATGTGCGGGGTCGGGAAGGGGTGCAGTACTTC
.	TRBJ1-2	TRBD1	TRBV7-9	CASSSNHRGYGYTF	TGTGCCAGCAGCTCAAATCACAGGGGCTATGGCTACACCTTC
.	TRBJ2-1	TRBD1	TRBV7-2	CASSLDHRGGYNEQFF	TGTGCCAGCAGCTTAGACCACAGGGGCGGCTACAATGAGCAGTTCTTC
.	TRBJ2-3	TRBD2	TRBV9	CASSPGTSGLRDTQYF	TGTGCCAGCAGCCCGGGGACTAGCGGTCTACGGGATACGCAGTATTTT
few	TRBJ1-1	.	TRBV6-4	CASSTYMNTEAFF	TGTGCCAGCAGTACCTATATGAACACTGAAGCTTTCTTT
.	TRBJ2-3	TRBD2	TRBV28	CASSLIGRPTSTDTQYF	TGTGCCAGCAGTTTGATCGGGAGGCCCACTAGCACAGATACGCAGTATTTT
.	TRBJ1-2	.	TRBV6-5	CASSEAIAYGYTF	TGTGCCAGCAGTGAAGCAATAGCTTATGGCTACACCTTC
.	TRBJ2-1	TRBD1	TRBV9	CASSPGTGVYNEQFF	TGTGCCAGCAGCCCCGGGACAGGGGTTTACAATGAGCAGTTCTTC
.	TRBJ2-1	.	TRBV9	CASSVSLAHNEQFF	TGTGCCAGCAGCGTTAGTCTAGCCCACAATGAGCAGTTCTTC
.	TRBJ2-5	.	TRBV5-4	CASSLDRRGETQYF	TGTGCCAGCAGCTTGGACAGAAGGGGGGAGACCCAGTACTTC
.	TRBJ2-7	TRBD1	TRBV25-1	CASSTYGTGGYEQYF	TGTGCCAGCAGCACCTACGGGACAGGGGGCTACGAGCAGTACTTC
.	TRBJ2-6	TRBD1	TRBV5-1	CASSLGTGGSSGANVLTF	TGCGCCAGCAGCTTGGGTACAGGGGGCTCCTCTGGGGCCAACGTCCTGACTTTC
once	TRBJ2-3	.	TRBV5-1	CASSPGTPRVDTQYF	TGCGCCAGCAGTCCCGGGACTCCCCGGGTAGATACGCAGTATTTT